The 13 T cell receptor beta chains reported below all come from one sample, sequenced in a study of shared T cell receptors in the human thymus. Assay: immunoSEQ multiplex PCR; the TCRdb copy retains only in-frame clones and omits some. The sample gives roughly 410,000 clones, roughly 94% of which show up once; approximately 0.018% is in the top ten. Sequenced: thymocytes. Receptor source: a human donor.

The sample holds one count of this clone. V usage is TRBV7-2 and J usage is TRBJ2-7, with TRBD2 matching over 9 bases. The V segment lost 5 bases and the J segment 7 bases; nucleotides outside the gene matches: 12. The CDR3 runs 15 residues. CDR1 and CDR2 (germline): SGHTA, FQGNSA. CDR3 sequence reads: CASSPSGRSMWEQYF. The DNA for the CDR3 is TGTGCCAGCAGCCCCAGCGGGAGGTCCATGTGGGAGCAGTACTTC.

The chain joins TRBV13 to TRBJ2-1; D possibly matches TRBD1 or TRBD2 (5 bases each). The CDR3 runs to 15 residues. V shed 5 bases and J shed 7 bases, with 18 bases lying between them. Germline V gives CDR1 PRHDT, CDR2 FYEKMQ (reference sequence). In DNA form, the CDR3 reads TGTGCCAGCAGCGTTAGTGGGACGGTCGCAAATGAGCAGTTCTTC. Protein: CASSVSGTVANEQFF.

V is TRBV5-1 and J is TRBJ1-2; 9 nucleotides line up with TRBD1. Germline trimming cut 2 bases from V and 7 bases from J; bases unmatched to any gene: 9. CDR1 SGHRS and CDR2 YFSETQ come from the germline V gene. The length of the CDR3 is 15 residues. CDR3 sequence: CASSFRDRVPSGYTF. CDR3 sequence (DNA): TGCGCCAGCAGCTTCCGGGACAGGGTGCCGAGTGGCTACACCTTC.

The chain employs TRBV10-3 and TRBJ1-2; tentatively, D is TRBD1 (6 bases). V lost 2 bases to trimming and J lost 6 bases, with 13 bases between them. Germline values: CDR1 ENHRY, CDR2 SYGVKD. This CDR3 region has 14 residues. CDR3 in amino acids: CAISEHIRGNGYTF. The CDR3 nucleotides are TGTGCCATCAGTGAGCATATAAGGGGGAATGGCTACACCTTC.

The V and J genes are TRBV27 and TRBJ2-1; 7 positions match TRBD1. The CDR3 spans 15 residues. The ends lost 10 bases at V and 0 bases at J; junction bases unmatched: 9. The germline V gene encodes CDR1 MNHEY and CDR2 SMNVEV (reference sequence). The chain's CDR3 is CAILDRPCSYNEQFF. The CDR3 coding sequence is TGTGCCATCCTGGACAGGCCCTGCTCCTACAATGAGCAGTTCTTC.

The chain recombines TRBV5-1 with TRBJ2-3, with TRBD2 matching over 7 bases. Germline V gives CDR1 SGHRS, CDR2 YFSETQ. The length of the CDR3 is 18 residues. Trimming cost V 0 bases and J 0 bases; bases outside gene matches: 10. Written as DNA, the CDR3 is TGCGCCAGCAGCTTGGACGGGGACTACCCAGGGAGCACAGATACGCAGTATTTT. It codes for CASSLDGDYPGSTDTQYF.

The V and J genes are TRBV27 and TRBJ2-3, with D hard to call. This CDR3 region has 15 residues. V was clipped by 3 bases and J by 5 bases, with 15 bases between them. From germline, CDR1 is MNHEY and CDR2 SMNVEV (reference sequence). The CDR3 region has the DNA TGTGCCAGCAGTTTTGGGTCCTATCATAGAGATACGCAGTATTTT. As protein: CASSFGSYHRDTQYF.

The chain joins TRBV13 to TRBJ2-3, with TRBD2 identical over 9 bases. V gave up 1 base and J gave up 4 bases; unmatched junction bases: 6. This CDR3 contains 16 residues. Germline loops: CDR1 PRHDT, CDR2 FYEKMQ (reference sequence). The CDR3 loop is CASSLELAGAPDTQYF. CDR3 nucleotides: TGTGCCAGCAGCTTAGAACTAGCGGGTGCACCAGATACGCAGTATTTT. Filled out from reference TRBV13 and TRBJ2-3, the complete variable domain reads AAGVIQSPRHLIKEKRETATLKCYPIPRHDTVYWYQQGPGQDPQFLISFYEKMQSDKGSIPDRFSAQQFSDYHSELNMSSLELGDSALYFCASSLELAGAPDTQYFGPGTRLTVL.

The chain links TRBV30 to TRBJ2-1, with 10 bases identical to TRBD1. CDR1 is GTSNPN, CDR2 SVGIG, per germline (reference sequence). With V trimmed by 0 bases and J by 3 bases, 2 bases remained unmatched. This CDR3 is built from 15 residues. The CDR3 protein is CAWSVDRGLYNEQFF. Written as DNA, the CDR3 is TGTGCCTGGAGTGTAGACAGGGGGCTCTACAATGAGCAGTTCTTC.

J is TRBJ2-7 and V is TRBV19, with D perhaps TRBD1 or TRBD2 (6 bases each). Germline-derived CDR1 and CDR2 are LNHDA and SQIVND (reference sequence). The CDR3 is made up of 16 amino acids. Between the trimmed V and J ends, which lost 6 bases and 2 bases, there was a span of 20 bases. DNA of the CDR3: TGTGCCAGTAGCTTACCCTCGGGGGCGATAACCTACGAGCAGTACTTC. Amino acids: CASSLPSGAITYEQYF.

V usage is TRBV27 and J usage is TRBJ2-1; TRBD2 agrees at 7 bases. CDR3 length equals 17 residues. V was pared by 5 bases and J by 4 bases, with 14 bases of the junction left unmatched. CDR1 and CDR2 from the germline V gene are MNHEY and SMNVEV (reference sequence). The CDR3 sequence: CASSLGEGAKVYNEQFF. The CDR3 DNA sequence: TGTGCCAGCAGTCTCGGGGAGGGAGCAAAGGTTTACAATGAGCAGTTCTTC.

The chain's CDR3 is CASKSDGNSSGANVLTF. The CDR3 nucleotides are TGTGCCAGCAAATCGGACGGGAATAGCTCTGGGGCCAACGTCCTGACTTTC. The rearrangement links TRBV28 to TRBJ2-6; D possibly corresponds to TRBD2 (5 bases). The CDR3 contains 17 residues. The ends were cut back, 7 bases at V and 0 bases at J, with 16 bases in the middle. Germline CDR1 and CDR2: MDHEN and SYDVKM.

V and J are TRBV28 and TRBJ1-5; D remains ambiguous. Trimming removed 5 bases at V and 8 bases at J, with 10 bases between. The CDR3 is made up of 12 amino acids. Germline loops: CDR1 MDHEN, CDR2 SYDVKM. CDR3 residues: CASSTQGEPQHF. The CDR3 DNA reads TGTGCCAGCAGTACCCAAGGTGAGCCCCAGCATTTT.